The text below deals with one T cell receptor beta chain. Antigen: not known. This sample is drawn from a study of CD8 T cells in ankylosing spondylitis. Overall study results and limits: Past research had described some motif variants in reactive arthritis synovial fluid and blood. About 8 highly homologous variants made up a TCR beta motif, and this motif appeared characteristic of ankylosing spondylitis blood. Clones linked to disease, bearing a CD8+ phenotype, were relatively rare in peripheral blood.

The CDR3 length is 15 residues. V shed 0 bases and J 4 bases; nucleotides not matched to a gene: 5. CDR1 is MNHEY, CDR2 SVGAGI, per germline. TCRdb re-analysed the 5' RACE reads in MiXCR, keeping a single row per CDR3 protein. The sample includes fewer than 400,000 distinct CDR3 sequences, approximately 20% of them seen just once. The chain is built from TRBV6-5 and TRBJ1-1; 7 bases match TRBD1. Specimen: blood, either unsorted or a sorted T cell fraction (not recorded which). This TCR was recovered from a male donor with ankylosing spondylitis. The CDR3 spells CASSYSQGRGTEAFF. The DNA of the CDR3 is TGTGCCAGCAGTTACTCACAGGGGAGGGGCACTGAAGCTTTCTTT.